This TCR beta chain was identified in a study of Graves' ophthalmopathy and Graves' hyperthyroidism. Points from the study as a whole: Also, most clonotypes expanded in the thyroid above 0.001 frequency appeared in blood.

As concerns this clonotype: The target antigen is unknown. The junction departs from the called germline gene at one end, perhaps through a read error.

RNA transcripts were the source from which TCR beta CDR3 regions were amplified. Scientists carried out first-round RT-PCR using HTBI primers and then a second-round multiplex PCR. A single record per CDR3 protein comes from TCRdb applying MiXCR to the multiplex PCR reads. The repertoire holds more than 1,000,000 distinct CDR3 sequences, less than 45% seen once, with over 8.5% in the top ten. The diagnosis was founded upon clinical symptoms, serum thyroxine, TRAb, thyroid ultrasound and orbital computed tomography. Germline loops: CDR1 ENHRY, CDR2 SYGVKD. This CDR3 spans 13 amino acids. The TCR was taken from an adult man with Graves' hyperthyroidism. The sample was peripheral blood or thyroid tissue (not recorded which). V gene TRBV10-3 combines with J gene TRBJ1-2; D unclear. In DNA form, the CDR3 reads TGTGCCACCAGTGACATTGGGAAGAATGGCTACACCTTC. This codes for CATSDIGKNGYTF.